The 17 T cell receptor beta chains below all came from one sample that was sequenced in a study of T cells in Graves' hyperthyroidism and ophthalmopathy. TCR beta CDR3 sequences were amplified from RNA transcripts. An initial round of RT-PCR targeting the TCR CDR3 relied on the HTBI primer set. From the multiplex PCR reads, TCRdb called clonotypes with MiXCR, one entry per CDR3 protein. The table shows over 550,000 distinct CDR3 sequences, with 16% occurring only once. Input material: blood. The source of these receptors is a woman aged 18-29 years with Graves' hyperthyroidism.

In this sample, this clonotype turned up a few times. This chain uses TRBV10-3 with TRBJ1-1; D not resolved. Germline assignment: CDR1 ENHRY and CDR2 SYGVKD. V was shortened by 4 bases and J by 3 bases, with 12 bases between the two germline ends. The CDR3 has 14 amino acids. The CDR3 DNA reads TGTGCCATCAGTGGGAGTTGGCCTGACACTGAAGCTTTCTTT. It codes for CAISGSWPDTEAFF.

This clonotype occurred many times. As DNA, the CDR3 is TGTGCCAGCAGCCAGACGCTGGCTAGCACAGATACGCAGTATTTT. Protein sequence: CASSQTLASTDTQYF. The chain employs TRBV27 and TRBJ2-3; D ambiguous. This CDR3 contains 15 residues. V was trimmed by 6 bases and J by 0 bases, leaving 13 bases between them. Germline values: CDR1 MNHEY, CDR2 SMNVEV (reference sequence).

V and J are TRBV9 and TRBJ2-1, with D possibly called TRBD1 or TRBD2 (7 bases each). The CDR3 sequence is 17 residues long. The germline V gene has CDR1 SGDLS and CDR2 YYNGEE. Trimming cost V 0 bases and J 7 bases, with 20 bases left between them. This CDR3 is CASSVDLPGGALNEQFF. CDR3 DNA sequence: TGTGCCAGCAGCGTAGATTTGCCAGGGGGGGCTTTAAATGAGCAGTTCTTC.

The gene calls are TRBV29-1 and TRBJ1-1; 7 bases line up with TRBD1. The CDR3 is 12 amino acids. Germline trimming cut 8 bases from V and 3 bases from J; bases unmatched to any gene: 6. Per the germline V gene, CDR1 is SQVTM and CDR2 is ANQGSEA. CDR3 residues: CSFNRGHTEAFF. The CDR3 nucleotides are TGCAGCTTCAACAGGGGACACACTGAAGCTTTCTTT.

The CDR3 loop is CASSRAPGQSMNTEAFF. The CDR3 bases are TGCGCCAGCAGCCGTGCCCCGGGACAGAGTATGAACACTGAAGCTTTCTTT. The chain carries TRBV4-3 and TRBJ1-1; 7 bases fit TRBD1. The germline gives CDR1 LGHNA, CDR2 YSLEER. The junction had 11 bases not matched to a gene; V was cut back by 4 bases and J by 0 bases. CDR3 size: 17 residues.

This clonotype was found a few times. The chain uses TRBV7-2 and TRBJ2-5; D not resolved. Trimming removed 2 bases from V and 4 bases from J, with 5 bases in between. Germline-derived CDR1 and CDR2 are SGHTA and FQGNSA. This CDR3 region has 12 residues. CDR3 sequence: CASSLYVETQYF. The CDR3 bases are TGTGCCAGCAGCTTATACGTAGAGACCCAGTACTTC.

This clonotype appeared a few times. The chain recombines TRBV2 with TRBJ2-7; 7 bases line up with TRBD2. The CDR3 has 14 amino acids. J lost 0 bases, V lost 11 bases, and 10 bases had no gene match. CDR1 SNHLY and CDR2 FYNNEI come from the germline V gene. The CDR3 coding sequence is TGTGCCGGCGCCCCGGGACTAAGCTCCTACGAGCAGTACTTC. Translating it yields CAGAPGLSSYEQYF.

Ten or more counts support this clonotype. The rearrangement links TRBV2 to TRBJ1-3; D ambiguous. The V and J ends lost 7 bases and 4 bases respectively, with 8 bases between them. There are 12 residues in the CDR3. Germline values: CDR1 SNHLY, CDR2 FYNNEI. The CDR3 nucleotides read TGTGCCAGCACGCCCCCAGGAAACACCATATATTTT. Its protein is CASTPPGNTIYF.

This clonotype was seen more than once but under ten times. The CDR3, as DNA: TGTGCCAGCAGCTCCGATCCCCGTCCCATTTCACCCCTCCACTTT. Its translation: CASSSDPRPISPLHF. V usage is TRBV7-2 and J usage is TRBJ1-6; D ambiguous. Between the trimmed V and J ends, which lost 4 bases and 9 bases, there was a span of 16 bases. CDR1 and CDR2 from the germline V gene are SGHTA and FQGNSA. This CDR3 region has 15 residues.

Note on this clonotype: This may be a read error: a much more frequent sequence differs by one nucleotide. The CDR3 DNA reads as TGTGCCAGCAGCCTTTGGGCAGCTTCCTACGAGCAGTTCTTC. Translating it yields CASSLWAASYEQFF. The V and J genes are TRBV7-8 and TRBJ2-7; D not resolved. The DNA end is a closer match to TRBJ2-1, so the J assignment may be wrong. There are 14 residues in the CDR3. The germline V gene encodes CDR1 SGHVS and CDR2 FQNEAQ.

This clonotype was counted at least ten times. The chain carries TRBV20-1 and TRBJ2-3; TRBD1 matches at 9 bases. CDR1 and CDR2 from the germline V gene are DFQATT and SNEGSKA (reference sequence). Germline trimming cut 6 bases from V and 3 bases from J; bases unmatched to any gene: 7. This CDR3 contains 14 residues. CDR3 sequence (DNA): TGCAGTGCCCGACGACAGGGGGTAACAGATACGCAGTATTTT. It codes for CSARRQGVTDTQYF.

This clonotype has at least ten counts. This chain joins TRBV7-8 and TRBJ2-7, with a weak D call TRBD1 (5 bases). V dropped 2 bases and J dropped 9 bases, with 17 bases sitting between them. This CDR3 comprises 14 residues. The germline gives CDR1 SGHVS, CDR2 FQNEAQ. CDR3 sequence (DNA): TGTGCCAGCAGCTTATCACAGGCAGCCTTATTGCAGTACTTC. It codes for CASSLSQAALLQYF. The variable domain in full, completed from reference TRBV7-8 and TRBJ2-7, reads GAGVSQSPRYKVAKRGQDVALRCDPISGHVSLFWYQQALGQGPEFLTYFQNEAQLDKSGLPSDRFFAERPEGSVSTLKIQRTQQEDSAVYLCASSLSQAALLQYFGPGTRLTVT.

Many counts were recorded for this clonotype. The chain carries TRBV14 and TRBJ2-7; tentative D call: TRBD1 (6 bases). The length of the CDR3 is 17 residues. Trimming stripped 0 bases from V and 5 bases from J, with 20 bases between. The germline V gene encodes CDR1 SGHDN and CDR2 FVKESK. CDR3: CASSQDTTGALRDEQYF. The CDR3 region has the DNA TGTGCCAGCAGCCAAGACACGACAGGAGCTTTGCGTGACGAGCAGTACTTC. Full variable domain (outside the CDR3, taken from reference TRBV14 and TRBJ2-7): EAGVTQFPSHSVIEKGQTVTLRCDPISGHDNLYWYRRVMGKEIKFLLHFVKESKQDESGMPNNRFLAERTGGTYSTLKVQPAELEDSGVYFCASSQDTTGALRDEQYFGPGTRLTVT.

The sample holds many counts of this clonotype. The V and J genes are TRBV6-5 and TRBJ2-3; D remains ambiguous. With 0 bases removed from V and 2 bases from J, the gap between germline ends came to 9 bases. The CDR3 loop spans 15 amino acids. Germline-derived CDR1 and CDR2 are MNHEY and SVGAGI. The CDR3 region has the DNA TGTGCCAGCAGTTACTCGAAGCTAACCACAGATACGCAGTATTTT. This encodes CASSYSKLTTDTQYF.

CDR3 sequence reads: CASRSDPAGTSTDTQYF. DNA of the CDR3: TGTGCCAGCAGAAGTGATCCCGCCGGGACTAGCACAGATACGCAGTATTTT. The rearrangement uses TRBV6-2 or TRBV6-3 and TRBJ2-3; D may be TRBD2 (6 bases). The CDR3 runs to 17 residues. Trimming cost V 6 bases and J 0 bases, with 19 bases left between them. Germline CDR1 MNHEY, CDR2 SVGEGT.

The rearrangement joins TRBV6-2 or TRBV6-3 to TRBJ1-5; D call uncertain. From germline, CDR1 is MNHEY and CDR2 SVGEGT. V was trimmed by 2 bases and J by 0 bases, leaving 5 bases between them. This CDR3 has 14 amino acids. This CDR3 is CASSYGYSNQPQHF. The CDR3 nucleotides read TGTGCCAGCAGTTACGGATATAGCAATCAGCCCCAGCATTTT.

The sample holds many counts of this clonotype. This sequence joins TRBV11-3 and TRBJ2-3; D might be TRBD1 (5 bases). The germline V gene has CDR1 SGHNT and CDR2 YENEEA. The CDR3 runs 12 residues. Trimming left V 4 bases short and J 6 bases short, with 8 bases between. CDR3 sequence (DNA): TGTGCCAGCAGCTCACAGGAGGATACGCAGTATTTT. Residues: CASSSQEDTQYF.